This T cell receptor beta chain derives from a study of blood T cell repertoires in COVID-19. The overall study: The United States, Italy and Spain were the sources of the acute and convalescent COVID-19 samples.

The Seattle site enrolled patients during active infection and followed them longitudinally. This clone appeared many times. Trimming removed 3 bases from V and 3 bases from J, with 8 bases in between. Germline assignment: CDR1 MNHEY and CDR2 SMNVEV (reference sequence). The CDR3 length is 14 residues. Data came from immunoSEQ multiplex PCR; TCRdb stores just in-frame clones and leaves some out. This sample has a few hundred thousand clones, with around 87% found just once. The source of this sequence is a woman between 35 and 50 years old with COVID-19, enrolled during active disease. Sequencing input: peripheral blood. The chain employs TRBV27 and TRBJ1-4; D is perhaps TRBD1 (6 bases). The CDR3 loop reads CASSLGAPNEKLFF. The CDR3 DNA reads TGTGCCAGCAGTTTGGGGGCGCCTAATGAAAAACTGTTTTTT.